A single sample is the source of the 25 T cell receptor beta chains below, sequenced in a study of CD8+ T cells in alopecia areata. Treatment specified: oral pan-JAK inhibitor, 5-10 mg twice daily. The authors extracted RNA and reverse transcribed it into cDNA as the sequencing template. Clones were sequenced by immunoSEQ multiplex PCR, and TCRdb holds only the in-frame ones, with some missing. The data show a few hundred thousand clones, about 62% seen once. The source was CD4+ T cells sorted from blood, collected at roughly week 52, from a patient treated with tofacitinib. All receptors derive from a human donor with alopecia areata.

The gene calls are TRBV5-1 and TRBJ2-3; 7 bases match TRBD2. This CDR3 comprises 16 residues. V was pared by 3 bases and J by 5 bases, with 12 bases of the junction left unmatched. Germline lookup yields CDR1 SGHRS and CDR2 YFSETQ. The DNA for the CDR3 is TGCGCCAGCAGCTACGCGGGGGACGCAACGGGAGATACGCAGTATTTT. This gives the protein CASSYAGDATGDTQYF. The full variable domain, rest sourced from reference TRBV5-1 and TRBJ2-3, is KAGVTQTPRYLIKTRGQQVTLSCSPISGHRSVSWYQQTPGQGLQFLFEYFSETQRNKGNFPGRFSGRQFSNSRSEMNVSTLELGDSALYLCASSYAGDATGDTQYFGPGTRLTVL.

This chain joins TRBV9 and TRBJ1-6; no clear D gene. Germline assignment: CDR1 SGDLS and CDR2 YYNGEE. This CDR3 has 15 residues. Trimming took 0 bases from V and 8 from J, leaving 12 bases between them. The CDR3 sequence is CASSVGGVAHSPLHF. As DNA, the CDR3 is TGTGCCAGCAGCGTAGGTGGGGTGGCCCATTCACCCCTCCACTTT. The full variable domain, in which reference TRBV9 and TRBJ1-6 provide the parts outside the CDR3, is DSGVTQTPKHLITATGQRVTLRCSPRSGDLSVYWYQQSLDQGLQFLIQYYNGEERAKGNILERFSAQQFPDLHSELNLSSLELGDSALYFCASSVGGVAHSPLHFGNGTRLTVT.

The V call is TRBV30, the J call TRBJ1-1; D is perhaps TRBD1 (6 bases). This CDR3 spans 14 amino acids. Per germline, CDR1 GTSNPN and CDR2 SVGIG (reference sequence). V was cut by 5 bases and J by 1 base, with 14 bases left in between. CDR3 sequence (DNA): TGTGCCTGGTCAATGACAGGTCGGAACACTGAAGCTTTCTTT. This sequence encodes CAWSMTGRNTEAFF.

The chain has TRBV11-2 and TRBJ2-3; tentatively, D is TRBD2 (6 bases). The CDR3 runs to 15 residues. V gave up 6 bases and J gave up 4 bases, with 17 bases separating them. The V gene's germline CDR1 is SGHAT and CDR2 FQNNGV. CDR3 amino acids: CASRKQLSSADTQYF. For the CDR3, the DNA is TGTGCCAGCAGAAAACAGCTATCTAGCGCAGATACGCAGTATTTT.

The chain combines TRBV29-1 with TRBJ2-2, with 9 bases fitting TRBD1. The V gene end was trimmed by 6 bases and the J gene end by 3 bases; junction bases not matched to a gene: 8. The CDR3 extends over 15 amino acids. CDR1 and CDR2 from the germline V gene are SQVTM and ANQGSEA. The CDR3 here is CSVPGTGTHTGELFF. The DNA for the CDR3 is TGCAGCGTACCCGGGACAGGGACTCACACCGGGGAGCTGTTTTTT.

The rearrangement joins TRBV6-1 to TRBJ1-1; possible D gene TRBD1, 6 bases. Trimming pared 3 bases from V and 4 bases from J, leaving 15 bases between. The germline gives CDR1 MNHNS, CDR2 SASEGT. The CDR3 spans 15 residues. Written as DNA, the CDR3 is TGTGCCAGCAGTGATACAGGGAGTTGGTTCACTGAAGCTTTCTTT. Amino acid sequence: CASSDTGSWFTEAFF.

Note on this clone: The junction departs from the called germline gene at one end, perhaps through a read error. This chain links TRBV9 with TRBJ2-1; no clear D gene. The germline gives CDR1 SGDLS, CDR2 YYNGEE. The CDR3 has 15 amino acids. The CDR3 sequence: CARSRTHTVPLWQFF. In DNA form, the CDR3 reads TGTGCCCGCAGCAGGACCCATACGGTGCCCCTCTGGCAGTTCTTC.

This chain joins TRBV15 and TRBJ1-5; no reliable D call. Trimming took off 0 bases at V and 9 bases at J, with 6 bases between the two ends. CDR3 length: 12 residues. Germline V gives CDR1 LNHNV, CDR2 YYDKDF (reference sequence). The CDR3: CATSRDRGPQHF. Here the CDR3 DNA reads TGTGCCACCAGCAGAGATCGGGGGCCCCAGCATTTT.

The J gene is TRBJ1-3, the V gene TRBV30, with 9 bases that match TRBD1. Germline-derived CDR1 and CDR2 are GTSNPN and SVGIG (reference sequence). J was trimmed by 0 bases and V by 5 bases; bases with no gene match: 5. The CDR3 extends over 15 amino acids. DNA of the CDR3: TGTGCCTGGGCCCCGGGACAGGGCTCTGGAAACACCATATATTTT. Protein product: CAWAPGQGSGNTIYF. The full variable domain, completed using reference TRBV30 and TRBJ1-3, is SQTIHQWPATLVQPVGSPLSLECTVEGTSNPNLYWYRQAAGRGLQLLFYSVGIGQISSEVPQNLSASRPQDRQFILSSKKLLLSDSGFYLCAWAPGQGSGNTIYFGEGSWLTVV.

The genes are TRBV7-6 and TRBJ1-3, with 7 bases matching TRBD1. Trimming removed 1 base from V and 0 bases from J; junction bases left unmatched: 9. The CDR3 is 18 residues long. Germline CDR1 and CDR2: SGHVS and FNYEAQ. CDR3: CASSLGGQATSSGNTIYF. Here the CDR3 DNA reads TGTGCCAGCAGCTTAGGCGGACAGGCGACAAGCTCTGGAAACACCATATATTTT.

The chain is built from TRBV4-1 and TRBJ1-2; no clear D. CDR1 and CDR2 from the germline V gene are MGHRA and YSYEKL. The CDR3 spans 15 residues. Trimming shortened V by 1 base and J by 0 bases, and 9 bases separated the two germline ends. DNA for the CDR3: TGCGCCAGCAGCCAAGGGGCTGGAGCTAACTATGGCTACACCTTC. This encodes CASSQGAGANYGYTF.

Details on this clone: At the DNA level, this CDR3 is encoded by other sequences in the same sample as well. This sequence joins TRBV30 and TRBJ1-1, with D possibly TRBD1 on 6 matching bases. Trimming left V 3 bases short and J 5 bases short, with 7 bases between. CDR3 length: 11 residues. The germline V gene encodes CDR1 GTSNPN and CDR2 SVGIG (reference sequence). The CDR3 DNA is TGTGCCTGGAGAGGGGGAACTGAAGCTTTCTTT. Amino acid sequence: CAWRGGTEAFF.

This CDR3 is CASSLAGDSGEPQYF. The DNA of the CDR3 is TGTGCCAGCAGCTTAGCCGGGGACAGTGGGGAGCCGCAGTATTTT. The V gene is TRBV7-9, the J gene TRBJ2-3; 7 nucleotides line up with TRBD1. The germline V gene has CDR1 SEHNR and CDR2 FQNEAQ (reference sequence). V was pared by 0 bases and J by 10 bases, with 10 bases of the junction left unmatched. The CDR3 runs to 15 residues.

This rearrangement joins TRBV29-1 to TRBJ1-1; no firm D call. V lost 6 bases and J 1 base, leaving 9 bases between the germline ends. From germline, CDR1 is SQVTM and CDR2 ANQGSEA. The CDR3 covers 12 residues. CDR3 sequence: CSVRAENTEAFF. CDR3 coding DNA: TGCAGCGTCCGCGCAGAGAACACTGAAGCTTTCTTT. The whole variable domain, filled in from reference TRBV29-1 and TRBJ1-1, reads SAVISQKPSRDICQRGTSLTIQCQVDSQVTMMFWYRQQPGQSLTLIATANQGSEATYESGFVIDKFPISRPNLTFSTLTVSNMSPEDSSIYLCSVRAENTEAFFGQGTRLTVV.

Note on this clone: The same CDR3 is also encoded by other DNA sequences in this sample. The rearrangement joins TRBV5-1 to TRBJ1-5, with 7 bases matching TRBD1. The CDR3 is 14 amino acids. Germline assignment: CDR1 SGHRS and CDR2 YFSETQ. The ends lost 3 bases at V and 2 bases at J; junction bases unmatched: 2. This chain's CDR3 is CASSSTGGNQPQHF. The CDR3 DNA follows: TGCGCCAGCAGCTCCACAGGGGGCAATCAGCCCCAGCATTTT. The full variable domain, with the rest looked up from reference TRBV5-1 and TRBJ1-5, is KAGVTQTPRYLIKTRGQQVTLSCSPISGHRSVSWYQQTPGQGLQFLFEYFSETQRNKGNFPGRFSGRQFSNSRSEMNVSTLELGDSALYLCASSSTGGNQPQHFGDGTRLSIL.

The chain joins TRBV5-1 to TRBJ2-1; 11 bases are shared with TRBD1. V lost 0 bases to trimming and J lost 6 bases; unmatched junction nucleotides: 8. In germline, CDR1 is SGHRS, CDR2 YFSETQ. The CDR3 is 17 amino acids. CDR3 loop: CASSLVGLGTGGNEQFF. In DNA form, the CDR3 reads TGCGCCAGCAGCTTGGTCGGCTTGGGGACAGGGGGCAATGAGCAGTTCTTC. Complete variable domain (other parts from reference TRBV5-1 and TRBJ2-1): KAGVTQTPRYLIKTRGQQVTLSCSPISGHRSVSWYQQTPGQGLQFLFEYFSETQRNKGNFPGRFSGRQFSNSRSEMNVSTLELGDSALYLCASSLVGLGTGGNEQFFGPGTRLTVL.

The chain combines TRBV29-1 with TRBJ1-1, with a tentative D call TRBD1 (6 bases). V was clipped by 8 bases and J by 3 bases, with 16 bases between them. CDR1 is SQVTM, CDR2 ANQGSEA, per germline. The length of the CDR3 is 13 residues. CDR3 nucleotide sequence: TGCAGCCAAGGGAGAGGGGGTGACACTGAAGCTTTCTTT. This gives the protein CSQGRGGDTEAFF. Filled out from reference TRBV29-1 and TRBJ1-1, the complete variable domain reads SAVISQKPSRDICQRGTSLTIQCQVDSQVTMMFWYRQQPGQSLTLIATANQGSEATYESGFVIDKFPISRPNLTFSTLTVSNMSPEDSSIYLCSQGRGGDTEAFFGQGTRLTVV.

This chain uses TRBV15 with TRBJ1-1; D gene unclear. V shed 0 bases and J shed 0 bases, with 11 bases lying between them. Germline CDR1 LNHNV, CDR2 YYDKDF (reference sequence). The CDR3 contains 16 residues. CDR3 amino acids: CATSRDLQRMNTEAFF. The CDR3, as DNA: TGTGCCACCAGCAGAGATCTCCAGCGTATGAACACTGAAGCTTTCTTT.

The chain carries TRBV27 and TRBJ2-5; D gene unclear. Germline CDR1 is MNHEY and CDR2 is SMNVEV (reference sequence). V lost 6 bases to trimming and J lost 2 bases, with 10 bases between them. There are 13 residues in the CDR3. This CDR3 is CASSRWIQETQYF. The CDR3, as DNA: TGTGCCAGCAGCCGGTGGATACAAGAGACCCAGTACTTC.

V usage is TRBV30 and J usage is TRBJ1-2, with D unresolved. The V end lost 6 bases, the J end lost 2 bases, and 4 bases lay between the germline ends. The CDR3 has 10 amino acids. Germline V lookup: CDR1 GTSNPN, CDR2 SVGIG (reference sequence). The DNA for the CDR3 is TGTGCCTGCTCCAACTATGGCTACACCTTC. Protein: CACSNYGYTF.

This clone came up a few times. This rearrangement joins TRBV5-1 to TRBJ2-2, with D unclear. V was cut by 4 bases and J by 7 bases, with 11 bases left in between. This CDR3 has 13 amino acids. Germline V gene data show CDR1 as SGHRS and CDR2 as YFSETQ. CDR3 DNA: TGCGCCAGCAGCCCCCGGTGGGGCGGGGAGCTGTTTTTT. This encodes CASSPRWGGELFF.

The chain carries TRBV15 and TRBJ1-5; D is perhaps TRBD1 (6 bases). V was trimmed by 0 bases and J by 2 bases, leaving 11 bases between them. From germline, CDR1 is LNHNV and CDR2 YYDKDF (reference sequence). This CDR3 contains 16 residues. The CDR3: CATSRDQGLGNQPQHF. The CDR3 nucleotides are TGTGCCACCAGCAGAGATCAGGGGTTAGGCAATCAGCCCCAGCATTTT.

The chain employs TRBV30 and TRBJ1-2; D possibly corresponds to TRBD1 (6 bases). Germline V CDR1 and CDR2: GTSNPN, SVGIG (reference sequence). Trimming stripped 4 bases from V and 8 bases from J, with 14 bases between. The CDR3 runs 12 residues. The CDR3 protein is CAWTTTGRGYTF. The CDR3 DNA sequence: TGTGCCTGGACTACGACAGGCCGAGGCTACACCTTC.

The CDR3 sequence is CSVATGQETQYF. The CDR3 nucleotides read TGCAGCGTGGCGACAGGCCAAGAGACCCAGTACTTC. The chain carries TRBV29-1 and TRBJ2-5, with a tentative D call TRBD1 (6 bases). Germline V gives CDR1 SQVTM, CDR2 ANQGSEA. Trimming left V 6 bases short and J 1 base short, with 9 bases between. This CDR3 spans 12 amino acids.

V is TRBV9 and J is TRBJ1-6; weak D call: TRBD1 (5 bases). V gave up 3 bases and J gave up 7 bases, with 17 bases separating them. This CDR3 has 16 amino acids. Germline CDR1 is SGDLS and CDR2 is YYNGEE. CDR3 amino acids: CASSAQESGRNSPLHF. The CDR3, as DNA: TGTGCCAGCAGCGCCCAAGAATCAGGGAGGAATTCACCCCTCCACTTT.